This TCR beta chain was identified during a study of technical replicates of blood from several donors. There are 16 residues in the CDR3. J gave up 3 bases and V 0 bases, and 8 bases lay outside the gene matches. CDR1 is LGHNA, CDR2 YSLEER, per germline. Sequenced by immunoSEQ multiplex PCR; TCRdb stores in-frame clones only, minus some. The data hold about 70,000 clones, with approximately 96% observed a single time. The sample comprised T cells isolated from PBMCs. The receptor comes from a human donor in good health. V gene TRBV4-3 combines with J gene TRBJ2-7; 7 nucleotides line up with TRBD2. The CDR3, as DNA: TGCGCCAGCAGCCAAGATGGTGCCGCTAGCGGCTACGAGCAGTACTTC. As protein: CASSQDGAASGYEQYF.